The 14 T cell receptor beta chains in this list originate from one sample, sequenced in a study of post-analysis software for immune sequencing data (dated by TCRdb to about 2015). Their cognate antigens are unknown. The library was prepared using PCR. The reads were generated on an Illumina HiSeq 2500. To reduce PCR and sequencing biases, unique molecular identifiers were built into the TCR beta cDNA libraries. In-frame beta chains were kept once TCRdb had trimmed the public reads at Q25 with fastp and called clones with MiXCR. Every distinct CDR3 protein forms one entry, paired with its most common genes and DNA. Present in this sample are approximately 690,000 distinct CDR3 sequences, 55% to 60% of which were seen just once. The top ten constitute roughly 10% of the sample. Study-wide findings and limitations: Significantly higher frequencies in patients than in controls were found for roughly 5 TRBV segments, including TRBV5-6, TRBV5-1 and TRBV20-1.

Sequencing was done on a sample of blood. These receptors all stem from a girl aged 2-9 years with multiple sclerosis.

The chain links TRBV7-9 to TRBJ2-1; D gene ambiguous. CDR1 is SEHNR and CDR2 is FQNEAQ in the germline V gene (reference sequence). This CDR3 has 13 amino acids. Between the trimmed V and J ends, which lost 8 bases and 5 bases, there was a span of 13 bases. CDR3 in DNA: TGTGCCAGCGCCGAGTTGGTCAACAATGAGCAGTTCTTC. Encoded protein: CASAELVNNEQFF.

The chain joins TRBV29-1 to TRBJ2-7, with TRBD2 identical over 12 bases. The CDR3 runs to 14 residues. Germline assignment: CDR1 SQVTM and CDR2 ANQGSEA. J gave up 1 base and V 4 bases, and 2 bases lay outside the gene matches. The CDR3 coding sequence is TGCAGCGTTGTAGGACTAGCGGGATCCTACGAGCAGTACTTC. This translates into CSVVGLAGSYEQYF.

J is TRBJ2-5 and V is TRBV6-5, with 10 bases matching TRBD2. V lost 2 bases and J lost 3; bases outside the gene matches: 6. Germline V CDR1 and CDR2: MNHEY, SVGAGI. The CDR3 is 16 residues long. CDR3 sequence reads: CASSYDLAGAEETQYF. For the CDR3, the DNA is TGTGCCAGCAGTTACGATCTAGCGGGGGCTGAAGAGACCCAGTACTTC.

The chain joins TRBV3-1 to TRBJ1-2; D may be TRBD1 (5 bases). The ends were cut back, 4 bases at V and 7 bases at J, with 19 bases in the middle. CDR3 length: 15 residues. Germline V gene sequence: CDR1 LGHDT, CDR2 YNNKEL (reference sequence). For the CDR3, the DNA is TGTGCCAGCAGCCCCCCTTTCGGAAGGGGACTTGGCTACACCTTC. Translating it yields CASSPPFGRGLGYTF.

V is TRBV6-2 or TRBV6-3 and J is TRBJ2-5, with TRBD1 matching 11 bases. J gave up 4 bases and V 8 bases, and 9 bases lay outside the gene matches. Germline CDR1 MNHEY, CDR2 SVGEGT. The CDR3 contains 15 residues. The CDR3 reads CASRNAGQGGETQYF. The CDR3 nucleotides are TGTGCCAGCCGAAACGCGGGACAGGGGGGAGAGACCCAGTACTTC.

This clonotype was seen a handful of times. This chain links TRBV15 with TRBJ2-7; 7 nucleotides match TRBD1. Germline V gene sequence: CDR1 LNHNV, CDR2 YYDKDF (reference sequence). The CDR3 totals 12 residues. With V trimmed by 3 bases and J by 4 bases, 0 bases remained unmatched. CDR3 sequence: CATSRDRYEQYF. The CDR3 DNA is TGTGCCACCAGCAGGGACAGGTACGAGCAGTACTTC. The whole variable domain, remainder taken from reference TRBV15 and TRBJ2-7, is DAMVIQNPRYQVTQFGKPVTLSCSQTLNHNVMYWYQQKSSQAPKLLFHYYDKDFNNEADTPDNFQSRRPNTSFCFLDIRSPGLGDTAMYLCATSRDRYEQYFGPGTRLTVT.

This clonotype showed up just a few times. The chain is built from TRBV29-1 and TRBJ2-1; 10 positions match TRBD2. The CDR3 is 13 residues long. CDR1 is SQVTM, CDR2 ANQGSEA, per germline. V trimming: 4 bases; J trimming: 5 bases; junction bases outside the gene matches: 2. CDR3 protein: CSVGSGRDNEQFF. The CDR3 nucleotides read TGCAGCGTTGGCAGCGGGAGGGACAATGAGCAGTTCTTC.

J is TRBJ2-7 and V is TRBV27; D assignment may be TRBD1 or TRBD2 (5 bases each). Trimming stripped 0 bases from V and 6 bases from J, with 15 bases between. CDR1 and CDR2 from the germline V gene are MNHEY and SMNVEV (reference sequence). The CDR3 extends over 15 amino acids. The CDR3 DNA sequence: TGTGCCAGCAGTTTATCACGACTGGGACCTATCGAGCAGTACTTC. This translates into CASSLSRLGPIEQYF.

The chain is built from TRBV15 and TRBJ2-4, with D hard to call. The J call may be faulty, since TRBJ2-7 better matches the DNA end. Germline V gives CDR1 LNHNV, CDR2 YYDKDF (reference sequence). The CDR3 is 13 amino acids. The CDR3 sequence is CATSRDTYYEQYF. The CDR3 nucleotides read TGTGCCACCAGCAGAGATACCTACTACGAGCAGTACTTC.

The genes are TRBV19 and TRBJ1-1; D gene unclear. The germline gives CDR1 LNHDA, CDR2 SQIVND (reference sequence). The ends were cut back, 5 bases at V and 1 base at J, with 8 bases in the middle. The CDR3 length is 13 residues. In DNA, the CDR3 is TGTGCCAGTAGTGGGCCGAGGAACACTGAAGCTTTCTTT. Amino acid sequence: CASSGPRNTEAFF.

This clonotype showed up just a few times. The chain couples TRBV20-1 to TRBJ2-3; unclear D gene. The CDR3 length is 19 residues. Germline-derived CDR1 and CDR2 are DFQATT and SNEGSKA (reference sequence). Deletions cut 5 bases from V and 0 bases from J, with 27 bases between. The CDR3, as DNA: TGCAGTGCTCCTAACCCCAAAGTCCTTCGACTTTCTAGCACAGATACGCAGTATTTT. Translated: CSAPNPKVLRLSSTDTQYF.

The chain uses TRBV12-3 or TRBV12-4 and TRBJ2-5, with 10 bases identical to TRBD2. The CDR3 runs 15 residues. V was clipped by 6 bases and J by 4 bases; unmatched bases: 8. This chain's CDR3 is CASSPSGGGGETQYF. DNA of the CDR3: TGTGCCAGCAGCCCTAGCGGGGGAGGGGGAGAGACCCAGTACTTC.

This clonotype was seen once. The chain employs TRBV24-1 and TRBJ2-5; tentative D call: TRBD2 (6 bases). The length of the CDR3 is 13 residues. Per germline, CDR1 KGHDR and CDR2 SFDVKD. The ends were cut back, 6 bases at V and 4 bases at J, with 11 bases in the middle. The CDR3 DNA is TGTGCCACCAGTTCGGGACTCCCAGAGACCCAGTACTTC. It specifies CATSSGLPETQYF.

The chain combines TRBV5-1 with TRBJ2-1, with 8 positions matching TRBD1. CDR1 is SGHRS, CDR2 YFSETQ, per germline. J was trimmed by 8 bases and V by 3 bases; bases with no gene match: 7. The CDR3 loop spans 14 amino acids. The CDR3 nucleotides are TGCGCCAGCAGCTCGGGACAGGCAGCGCATGAGCAGTTCTTC. Amino acids: CASSSGQAAHEQFF.